The T cell receptor beta chain under discussion was sequenced for a study of shared clonotypes between healthy human individuals. Study-level points and caveats: In general, naive subsets displayed greater estimated richness than memory subsets did. Rarefaction demonstrated incomplete sorted-subset sequencing despite large depth.

Turning to this clone: Its antigen is unknown.

Naive CD8 cells, CD45RO-negative and positively selected for CCR7, excluded terminally differentiated effector memory CD45RA+ cells. Trimming cost V 5 bases and J 6 bases, with 23 bases left between them. The length of the CDR3 is 17 residues. The germline V gene encodes CDR1 MDHEN and CDR2 SYDVKM. The authors loaded 200 ng DNA, 30,000 to 35,000 T cell genomes, into sorted-subset replicate PCRs. In the original analysis: ImmunoSEQ yielded junction-only sequences lacking quality scores, so filtering differed. Clones were read by immunoSEQ multiplex PCR, and TCRdb kept only the in-frame ones, dropping some. V, J and clone size are taken as reported in that table, and D and trimming were inferred from the DNA itself. Found here are more than 500,000 clones, around 95% of them singletons; the top ten hold over 0.09%.

This receptor was obtained from a woman in her 30s in good health. The V and J genes are TRBV28 and TRBJ2-1; maybe TRBD2 (5 bases). Sequenced material: naive CD8+ T cells sorted from blood. CDR3 region: CASSPLHPSSLTNEQFF. The CDR3 DNA follows: TGTGCCAGCAGTCCCCTTCATCCTAGCTCTCTAACCAATGAGCAGTTCTTC.